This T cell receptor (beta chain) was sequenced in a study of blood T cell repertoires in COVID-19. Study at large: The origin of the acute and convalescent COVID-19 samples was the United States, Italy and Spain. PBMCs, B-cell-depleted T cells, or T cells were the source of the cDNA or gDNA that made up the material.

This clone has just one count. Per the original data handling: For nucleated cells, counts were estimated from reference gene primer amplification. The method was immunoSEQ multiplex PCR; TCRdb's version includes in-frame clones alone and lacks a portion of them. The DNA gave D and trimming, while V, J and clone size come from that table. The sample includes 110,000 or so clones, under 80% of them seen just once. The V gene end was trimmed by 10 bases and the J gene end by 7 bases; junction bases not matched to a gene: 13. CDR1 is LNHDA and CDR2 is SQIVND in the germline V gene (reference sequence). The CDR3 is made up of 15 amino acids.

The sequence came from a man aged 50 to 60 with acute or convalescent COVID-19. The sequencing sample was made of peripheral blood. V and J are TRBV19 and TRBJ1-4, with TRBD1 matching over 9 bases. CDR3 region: CATRGGGQGGEKLFF. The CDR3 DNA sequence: TGTGCCACCCGCGGAGGGGGACAGGGAGGTGAAAAACTGTTTTTT.